This T cell receptor (beta chain) emerged from a study of blood T cell repertoires in COVID-19. This clone has just a few counts. This table comes from immunoSEQ multiplex PCR, and its TCRdb copy is limited to in-frame clones, with some not included. The sample consists of around 250,000 clones, around four fifths of them appearing once. CDR1 is GTSNPN and CDR2 is SVGIG in the germline V gene (reference sequence). Trimming removed 4 bases from V and 5 bases from J, with 8 bases in between. This CDR3 has 12 amino acids. The origin of this receptor is a man in his forties or fifties with active or convalescent COVID-19. What was sequenced was peripheral blood. The gene calls are TRBV30 and TRBJ1-4, with D perhaps TRBD1 (5 bases). The CDR3 bases are TGTGCCTGGAATCGACAGAATGAAAAACTGTTTTTT. Translated: CAWNRQNEKLFF.